Ten or more counts support the clone carrying this T cell receptor (beta chain). RNA transcripts provided the template for amplifying TCR beta CDR3 regions. HTBI-primed first-round RT-PCR preceded second-round multiplex PCR. One entry per CDR3 protein, called by TCRdb with MiXCR from the multiplex PCR reads. The data show some 400,000 distinct CDR3 sequences, with 18% seen just once and around 1.5% held by the top ten. This sample is part of a study of Graves' ophthalmopathy and Graves' hyperthyroidism. The clonotype comes from a woman aged 18-29 years with Graves' ophthalmopathy. Sequenced material: peripheral blood.

The CDR3, as DNA: TGTGCCAGCAGTTTAGCGGGAGGGCCTGGGAACATTCAGTACTTC. Translated, it gives CASSLAGGPGNIQYF. J is TRBJ2-4 and V is TRBV12-3 or TRBV12-4, with 7 nucleotides matching TRBD2. The V gene end was trimmed by 0 bases and the J gene end by 7 bases; junction bases not matched to a gene: 6. The length of the CDR3 is 15 residues.